The clone carrying this T cell receptor beta chain appeared a few times. Its antigen is not identified. Caucasian, healthy and from Russia, the donors were aged between about 6 and 90. A sample-barcoded 5' primer and a J-beta primer mix were used in a second PCR of about 7 to 12 cycles. TCRdb reprocessed the 5' RACE reads with MiXCR, giving one entry per CDR3 protein. The sample consists of about 1.4 million distinct CDR3 sequences, roughly 60% of them appearing once. Germline values: CDR1 SGHRS, CDR2 YFSETQ. CDR3 length: 14 residues. The V gene lost 0 bases and the J gene lost 4 bases, with 10 bases spanning the gap. The entry originates in a study of blood T cells in healthy people across ages. Turning to the study itself: Using template switching, researchers captured about one barcoded beta molecule for each two T cells. Study-wide findings and caveats: Estimates of total diversity, which came from one million sequenced T cells, were considered to be underestimates.

Sequenced material: blood. The V and J genes are TRBV5-1 and TRBJ1-1, with D unclear. This TCR was recovered from a man between 18 and 29 years old in good health. CDR3 loop: CASSLVGMGTEAFF. CDR3 nucleotide sequence: TGCGCCAGCAGCTTGGTGGGGATGGGCACTGAAGCTTTCTTT.